The next 28 T cell receptor beta chains were all read from a single sample in a study of yellow fever vaccine responses in identical twins. TCRdb reanalysed the RT-PCR reads using MiXCR and keeps one entry per CDR3 protein. The table shows 20,000 to 25,000 distinct CDR3 sequences, with over 75% occurring only once. This specimen was T cells from blood (PBMCs), unsorted or a sorted subset (not recorded which), taken before or after yellow fever vaccination (not recorded which). The receptors stem from a woman between 18 and 30 years old who received the yellow fever vaccine.

The chain couples TRBV15 to TRBJ1-3; 9 bases are a match to TRBD1. The CDR3 is 15 residues long. The germline CDR1 and CDR2 sequences are LNHNV and YYDKDF (reference sequence). The ends lost 3 bases at V and 2 bases at J; junction bases unmatched: 2. The CDR3 region is CATSRDRGAGNTIYF. Written as DNA, the CDR3 is TGTGCCACCAGCAGGGACAGGGGAGCTGGAAACACCATATATTTT.

Comments on this clonotype: A junction end diverges from the germline sequence, so it may reflect a read error. The chain links TRBV28 to TRBJ2-3, with 9 bases aligning to TRBD2. There are 15 residues in the CDR3. CDR1 is MDHEN, CDR2 SYDVKM, per germline. CDR3 in amino acids: CASRESGTSRDTQYF. The DNA of the CDR3 is TGTGCCAGCAGGGAGTCCGGGACTAGCAGAGATACGCAGTATTTT.

This clonotype was found a few times. The chain combines TRBV27 with TRBJ1-5; D is unclear. Germline assignment: CDR1 MNHEY and CDR2 SMNVEV (reference sequence). V was cut by 9 bases and J by 4 bases, with 19 bases left in between. The CDR3 is made up of 15 amino acids. CDR3 amino acids: CASRVGGNPNQPQHF. The DNA for the CDR3 is TGTGCCAGTCGGGTTGGTGGGAACCCTAATCAGCCCCAGCATTTT.

The table lists this clonotype with a count of one. The CDR3 is CASSLGGQVTGELFF. The CDR3 DNA is TGCGCCAGCAGCTTGGGGGGACAGGTGACCGGGGAGCTGTTTTTT. The chain has TRBV5-1 and TRBJ2-2; TRBD1 aligns across 8 bases. CDR1 and CDR2 (germline): SGHRS, YFSETQ. The CDR3 runs to 15 residues. V dropped 0 bases and J dropped 5; count of bases not matched to a gene: 3.

The chain combines TRBV28 with TRBJ2-5, with 11 bases identical to TRBD2. The CDR3 is 15 amino acids. Germline V gene data show CDR1 as MDHEN and CDR2 as SYDVKM. V lost 3 bases, J lost 1 base, and 1 base stayed unmatched. In DNA, the CDR3 is TGTGCCAGCAGTTTCGGACTAGCGGGCCAAGAGACCCAGTACTTC. Its translation is CASSFGLAGQETQYF.

The chain recombines TRBV11-3 with TRBJ2-2; 11 bases agree with TRBD2. Trimming at V came to 5 bases and at J to 1 base, leaving 6 bases not matched to a gene. This CDR3 is built from 17 residues. In germline, CDR1 is SGHNT, CDR2 YENEEA. CDR3 coding DNA: TGTGCCAGCAGCCCCCCGACTAGCGGGAAGAACACCGGGGAGCTGTTTTTT. This gives the protein CASSPPTSGKNTGELFF. Variable domain in full (rest from reference TRBV11-3 and TRBJ2-2): EAGVVQSPRYKIIEKKQPVAFWCNPISGHNTLYWYLQNLGQGPELLIRYENEEAVDDSQLPKDRFSAERLKGVDSTLKIQPAELGDSAVYLCASSPPTSGKNTGELFFGEGSRLTVL.

This rearrangement joins TRBV11-3 to TRBJ2-1; 8 nucleotides line up with TRBD1. CDR3 length equals 17 residues. The J segment lost 0 bases and the V segment lost 2 bases, leaving 6 bases of the junction unmatched. The germline CDR1 and CDR2 sequences are SGHNT and YENEEA. The CDR3 loop reads CASSLHRGSISYNEQFF. The DNA for the CDR3 is TGTGCCAGCAGCTTACACAGGGGGTCTATCTCCTACAATGAGCAGTTCTTC.

This clonotype has more than one count but fewer than ten. The V gene is TRBV4-2, the J gene TRBJ2-1; 10 bases match TRBD2. Germline CDR1 LGHNA, CDR2 YNFKEQ. The CDR3 spans 15 residues. The V gene end was trimmed by 4 bases and the J gene end by 7 bases; junction bases not matched to a gene: 7. The DNA for the CDR3 is TGTGCCAGCAGCCCGCAGCGGGAGGGGGGGAATGAGCAGTTCTTC. Translating gives CASSPQREGGNEQFF.

V usage is TRBV11-1 and J usage is TRBJ1-2; 7 bases map to TRBD1. CDR3 length equals 13 residues. CDR1 and CDR2 (germline): SGHAT, FQDESV (reference sequence). Trimming removed 2 bases from V and 3 bases from J; junction bases left unmatched: 0. The CDR3 DNA follows: TGTGCCAGCAGCTTACAGGGGGACTATGGCTACACCTTC. This translates into CASSLQGDYGYTF.

This rearrangement joins TRBV4-1 to TRBJ1-1; tentative D call: TRBD1 (5 bases). V gave up 4 bases and J gave up 5 bases, with 20 bases separating them. The germline V gene has CDR1 MGHRA and CDR2 YSYEKL. The CDR3 loop spans 16 amino acids. The CDR3 DNA reads as TGCGCCAGCAGCCCCCAAGGGGCGGGGTTTGGGACTGAAGCTTTCTTT. This encodes CASSPQGAGFGTEAFF.

The rearrangement links TRBV25-1 to TRBJ2-7; weak D call: TRBD1 (5 bases). Germline lookup yields CDR1 MGHDK and CDR2 SYGVNS. V gave up 4 bases and J gave up 5 bases, with 12 bases separating them. The CDR3 extends over 13 amino acids. This CDR3 is CASSGRQFDEQYF. The CDR3 coding sequence is TGTGCCAGCAGTGGGAGACAGTTCGACGAGCAGTACTTC.

The rearrangement uses TRBV19 and TRBJ1-3; no clear D gene. Per the germline V gene, CDR1 is LNHDA and CDR2 is SQIVND (reference sequence). V lost 7 bases and J 3 bases, leaving 10 bases between the germline ends. The CDR3 has 13 amino acids. CDR3 coding DNA: TGTGCCAGTACTCCTCCGGGTGGAAACACCATATATTTT. This sequence encodes CASTPPGGNTIYF.

This chain joins TRBV20-1 and TRBJ2-2; D call uncertain. With 3 bases removed from V and 4 bases from J, the gap between germline ends came to 6 bases. The CDR3 length is 12 residues. Germline V gives CDR1 DFQATT, CDR2 SNEGSKA (reference sequence). CDR3 in amino acids: CSASEVTGELFF. DNA of the CDR3: TGCAGTGCTAGTGAGGTCACCGGGGAGCTGTTTTTT.

This chain links TRBV7-9 with TRBJ2-7; D is unresolved. The germline V gene has CDR1 SEHNR and CDR2 FQNEAQ (reference sequence). Trimming removed 5 bases at V and 0 bases at J, with 8 bases between. The CDR3 is 13 residues long. The CDR3 spells CASSPRGSYEQYV. The CDR3 nucleotides are TGTGCCAGCAGCCCACGTGGCTCCTACGAGCAGTACGTC.

The genes are TRBV5-4 and TRBJ2-2, with 9 bases matching TRBD1. CDR3 length: 17 amino acids. Germline V gene data show CDR1 as SGHNT and CDR2 as YYREEE (reference sequence). Unmatched junction bases numbered 10, after V lost 3 bases and J lost 4 bases. The CDR3 DNA sequence: TGTGCCAGCAGCTCCTGGACAGGGGCACTGGGCACCGGGGAGCTGTTTTTT. This translates into CASSSWTGALGTGELFF. The full variable domain, with the rest looked up from reference TRBV5-4 and TRBJ2-2, is ETGVTQSPTHLIKTRGQQVTLRCSSQSGHNTVSWYQQALGQGPQFIFQYYREEENGRGNFPPRFSGLQFPNYSSELNVNALELDDSALYLCASSSWTGALGTGELFFGEGSRLTVL.

The V and J genes are TRBV11-1 and TRBJ2-7; 8 nucleotides align to TRBD1. With 2 bases clipped from V and 0 bases from J, the junction kept 12 bases outside the gene matches. The CDR3 is 18 amino acids. The germline CDR1 and CDR2 sequences are SGHAT and FQDESV (reference sequence). The CDR3: CASSLLPTGQGHSYEQYV. DNA of the CDR3: TGTGCCAGCAGCTTATTACCCACAGGACAGGGACACTCCTACGAGCAGTACGTC.

The chain employs TRBV19 and TRBJ2-2, with D unresolved. Germline values: CDR1 LNHDA, CDR2 SQIVND (reference sequence). The CDR3 spans 13 residues. Deletions cut 3 bases from V and 3 bases from J, with 5 bases between. The CDR3 sequence: CASSITDTGELFF. Here the CDR3 DNA reads TGTGCCAGTAGTATTACAGACACCGGGGAGCTGTTTTTT. Using reference TRBV19 and TRBJ2-2 for the parts outside the CDR3, the full variable domain is DGGITQSPKYLFRKEGQNVTLSCEQNLNHDAMYWYRQDPGQGLRLIYYSQIVNDFQKGDIAEGYSVSREKKESFPLTVTSAQKNPTAFYLCASSITDTGELFFGEGSRLTVL.

The chain has TRBV10-1 and TRBJ2-1; D unclear. The CDR3 contains 14 residues. CDR1 and CDR2 (germline): WNHNN, SYGVQD (reference sequence). V dropped 3 bases and J dropped 5 bases, with 11 bases sitting between them. The CDR3 DNA sequence: TGCGCCAGCAGTGACAGTAGGGTCGACAATGAGCAGTTCTTC. Translation gives CASSDSRVDNEQFF.

The chain has TRBV7-9 and TRBJ2-5; tentative D call: TRBD1 (6 bases). Trimming shortened V by 5 bases and J by 5 bases, and 12 bases separated the two germline ends. The CDR3 is made up of 13 amino acids. Per germline, CDR1 SEHNR and CDR2 FQNEAQ (reference sequence). The CDR3 loop is CASSLTGMETQYF. For the CDR3, the DNA is TGTGCCAGCAGCCTAACAGGGATGGAGACCCAGTACTTC.

The V and J genes are TRBV11-1 and TRBJ2-1, with 8 bases fitting TRBD2. The germline V gene encodes CDR1 SGHAT and CDR2 FQDESV (reference sequence). V gave up 1 base and J gave up 6 bases; unmatched junction bases: 5. This CDR3 comprises 15 residues. The DNA of the CDR3 is TGTGCCAGCAGCTTAGGAGCGGGAGTTAGCAATGAGCAGTTCTTC. This sequence encodes CASSLGAGVSNEQFF.

The chain employs TRBV7-6 and TRBJ2-1, with 12 bases lining up with TRBD2. V shed 8 bases and J 7 bases; nucleotides not matched to a gene: 6. CDR1 is SGHVS and CDR2 is FNYEAQ in the germline V gene. CDR3 length: 14 residues. The CDR3 nucleotides are TGTGCCAGCGCCTCTGGGACTAGCGGGAATGAGCAGTTCTTC. As protein: CASASGTSGNEQFF. The full variable domain, with the rest looked up from reference TRBV7-6 and TRBJ2-1, is GAGVSQSPRYKVTKRGQDVALRCDPISGHVSLYWYRQALGQGPEFLTYFNYEAQQDKSGLPNDRFSAERPEGSISTLTIQRTEQRDSAMYRCASASGTSGNEQFFGPGTRLTVL.

With respect to this clonotype: One end of the junction is discordant with germline, which a read error may explain. The gene calls are TRBV6-2 or TRBV6-3 and TRBJ2-1; D might be TRBD1 or TRBD2, each matching 5 bases. The CDR3 spans 11 residues. Germline assignment: CDR1 MNHEY and CDR2 SVGEGT. The CDR3 bases are TGTGCCAGCAGTTACCGGGGCCCACTCGTCTTC. Its protein product is CASSYRGPLVF.

This clonotype was seen only once. CDR3 residues: CASSLERQIYNEQFF. In DNA form, the CDR3 reads TGTGCCAGCAGCTTAGAGCGGCAGATATACAATGAGCAGTTCTTC. This chain uses TRBV7-6 with TRBJ2-1; TRBD2 is a possible D gene (5 bases). V shed 1 base and J shed 4 bases, with 11 bases lying between them. The CDR3 is made up of 15 amino acids. Germline loops: CDR1 SGHVS, CDR2 FNYEAQ.

V is TRBV4-1 and J is TRBJ1-6; D is ambiguous. This CDR3 contains 13 residues. Trimming cost V 0 bases and J 8 bases, with 5 bases left between them. CDR1 is MGHRA, CDR2 YSYEKL, per germline. The DNA of the CDR3 is TGCGCCAGCAGCCAAGAGGCGGATTCACCCCTCCACTTT. It encodes CASSQEADSPLHF.

The genes are TRBV13 and TRBJ1-2; D is ambiguous. The CDR3 has 11 residues. Germline V CDR1 and CDR2: PRHDT, FYEKMQ (reference sequence). Trimming pared 5 bases from V and 13 bases from J, leaving 14 bases between. The CDR3 coding sequence is TGTGCCAGCAGCCAGATCAAGCCTTCCACCTTC. Protein product: CASSQIKPSTF. Supplemented by reference TRBV13 and TRBJ1-2, the full variable domain reads AAGVIQSPRHLIKEKRETATLKCYPIPRHDTVYWYQQGPGQDPQFLISFYEKMQSDKGSIPDRFSAQQFSDYHSELNMSSLELGDSALYFCASSQIKPSTFGSGTRLTVV.

This clonotype showed up just a few times. The chain recombines TRBV4-1 with TRBJ2-1; the match to TRBD2 covers 11 bases. Germline lookup yields CDR1 MGHRA and CDR2 YSYEKL. Trimming took 3 bases from V and 6 from J; bases not matched to a gene: 1. The CDR3 totals 14 residues. The CDR3, as DNA: TGCGCCAGCAGCCATAGCGGGGGGGGCAATGAGCAGTTCTTC. Amino acid sequence: CASSHSGGGNEQFF.

This chain links TRBV4-2 with TRBJ1-5; maybe TRBD1 (6 bases). The germline V gene has CDR1 LGHNA and CDR2 YNFKEQ. The V end was cut by 1 base, the J end by 2 bases, with 18 bases between. The CDR3 sequence is 18 residues long. The CDR3 coding sequence is TGTGCCAGCAGCCAAGGTTGGTCTCGGGGGGCAGGCAATCAGCCCCAGCATTTT. Encoded protein: CASSQGWSRGAGNQPQHF.

The gene calls are TRBV11-2 and TRBJ1-1; D gene ambiguous. Trimming shortened V by 4 bases and J by 2 bases, and 8 bases separated the two germline ends. CDR1 and CDR2 (germline): SGHAT, FQNNGV. The CDR3 has 13 residues. This chain's CDR3 is CASSSTVNTEAFF. CDR3 DNA: TGTGCCAGCAGCTCCACAGTTAACACTGAAGCTTTCTTT.